This record covers a single T cell receptor beta chain. Its antigen is unknown. This sample is part of a study of regulatory and conventional T cells in RAG deficiency. Sequencing was performed with immunoSEQ multiplex PCR; in TCRdb, only in-frame clones are kept and a portion is missing. The table shows tens of thousands of clones, with about nine tenths occurring only once. Regarding the study as a whole: Omenn patients showed >90% Treg-Tconv overlap and shorter CDR3 lengths. Compared with controls, unique Treg TCR beta sequences dropped roughly 94-fold in Omenn syndrome and CID/AS. Shannon entropy was markedly lower and Simpson indices higher in RAG-deficient patients than control T-cell subsets. Omenn CD25-high CD127-low cells may be activated cells, not true Tregs.

The ends were cut back, 4 bases at V and 5 bases at J, with 10 bases in the middle. CDR3 length: 13 residues. CDR1 and CDR2 from the germline V gene are LNHDA and SQIVND (reference sequence). The same sample was also studied in work on regulatory T cells. That report notes: The PCR used 52 TRBV and 13 TRBJ primers.

The TCR originated in a human donor in good health. V and J are TRBV19 and TRBJ2-3; D is tentatively TRBD1 or TRBD2 (5 bases each). The sequenced sample consisted of CD8+ T cells sorted from blood. This CDR3 is CASSTGRGDTQYF. CDR3 nucleotide sequence: TGTGCCAGTAGTACGGGACGTGGAGATACGCAGTATTTT.